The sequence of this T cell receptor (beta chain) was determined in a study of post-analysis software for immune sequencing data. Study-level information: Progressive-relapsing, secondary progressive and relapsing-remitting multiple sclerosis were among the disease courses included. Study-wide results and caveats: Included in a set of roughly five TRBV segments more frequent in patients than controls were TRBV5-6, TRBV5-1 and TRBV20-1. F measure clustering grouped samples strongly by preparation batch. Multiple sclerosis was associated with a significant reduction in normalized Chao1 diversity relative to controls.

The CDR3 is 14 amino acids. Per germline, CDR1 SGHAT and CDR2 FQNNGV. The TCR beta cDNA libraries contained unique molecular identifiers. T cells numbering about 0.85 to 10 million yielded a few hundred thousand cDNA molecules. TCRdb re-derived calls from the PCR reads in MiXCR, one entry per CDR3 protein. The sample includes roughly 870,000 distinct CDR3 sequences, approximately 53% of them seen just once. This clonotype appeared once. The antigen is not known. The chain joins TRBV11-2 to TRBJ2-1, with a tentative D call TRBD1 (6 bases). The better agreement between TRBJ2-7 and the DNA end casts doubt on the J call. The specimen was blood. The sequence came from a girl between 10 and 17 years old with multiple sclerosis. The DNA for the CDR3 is TGTGCCAGCAGCCGCATCGGACAGAGCTACGAGCAGTACTTC. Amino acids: CASSRIGQSYEQYF.